This record looks at one TCR beta chain sequence and its context. The target antigen is unknown. This entry is derived from a study of cytomegalovirus exposure and HLA in healthy donors. Whole-study results and caveats: Earlier analysis found most TCR beta V segments productive about 90% or about 30% of the time.

Use of 60 Vbeta and 13 Jbeta primers characterized the PCR. Using immunoSEQ multiplex PCR, the repertoire was profiled, and TCRdb retains in-frame clones only, with some absent. Of tens of thousands of clones listed, about 77% are singletons. The CDR3 extends over 16 amino acids. The J segment lost 5 bases and the V segment lost 3 bases, leaving 4 bases of the junction unmatched. The germline V gene encodes CDR1 SEHNR and CDR2 FQNEAQ (reference sequence). Specimen: PBMCs. The TCR was taken from a male donor in good health and CMV-seropositive. J is TRBJ2-2 and V is TRBV7-9; 12 nucleotides line up with TRBD2. DNA of the CDR3: TGTGCCAGCAGCTTGGGACTAGCGGGTAAAACCGGGGAGCTGTTTTTT. Translating it yields CASSLGLAGKTGELFF.